The following is a T cell receptor beta chain sequence with its context. What it recognizes is unknown. The data were obtained in a study of blood T cells in healthy people across ages. Study-wide results and limits: PBMCs left unsorted prevented a conclusive naive versus antigen-experienced comparison. As age increased, TCR beta diversity per million T cells fell in a roughly linear fashion. Whereas aged donors had fewer naive CD4+ cells, long-lived donors had more of them and higher diversity.

CDR1 SGHTA and CDR2 FQGNSA come from the germline V gene. V was shortened by 5 bases and J by 5 bases, with 13 bases between the two germline ends. The CDR3 length is 14 residues. With a J-beta primer mix and a sample-barcoded 5' primer, a second PCR ran about 6 to 11 cycles. A tag from a template-switch adaptor with 12 random nucleotides marked each cDNA molecule. TCRdb ran MiXCR on the 5' RACE reads and lists one entry per CDR3 protein. The profile shows roughly 1.9 million distinct CDR3 sequences, about two fifths of them singletons. V gene TRBV7-2 combines with J gene TRBJ1-3; no definite D call. The clonotype comes from a human donor in good health. Sequenced: blood. CDR3 sequence reads: CASSPSSGRNTIYF. In DNA form, the CDR3 reads TGTGCCAGCAGCCCCTCTTCGGGCCGAAACACCATATATTTT.